Listed below are T cell receptor beta chains from one sample, sequenced in a study of glioma-infiltrating T cells after dendritic cell vaccination. This table comes from immunoSEQ multiplex PCR, and its TCRdb copy is limited to in-frame clones, with some not included. The sample records some 110,000 clones, around 90% being singletons. Sequenced here: blood, sampled after dendritic cell vaccination. The receptors derive from a human donor with glioblastoma. Each CDR3 is given with its conserved first and last residue. A D gene is named only where the DNA matches it firmly. Size values are once, few and many counts, or a class for expanded clones, and some rows have none.

d_gene: NA
v_gene: TRBV19
j_gene: TRBJ2-7
abundance: NA
CDR3nt: TGTGCCAGCCGGTCTCCCGGCTACGAGCAGTACTTC
CDR3aa: CASRSPGYEQYF

d_gene: TRBD1
v_gene: TRBV5-4
j_gene: TRBJ2-7
abundance: NA
CDR3nt: TGTGCCAGCAGCAAGACAGGGGCCGACTACGAGCAGTACTTC
CDR3aa: CASSKTGADYEQYF

d_gene: NA
v_gene: TRBV9
j_gene: TRBJ1-5
abundance: once
CDR3nt: TGTGCCAGCAGCGTAGCTCCGGAACAGCAGCCCCAGCATTTT
CDR3aa: CASSVAPEQQPQHF

d_gene: NA
v_gene: TRBV18
j_gene: TRBJ2-1
abundance: NA
CDR3nt: TGTGCCAGCTCACCACCCCAGTCAACAAACTCCTACAATGAGCAGTTCTTC
CDR3aa: CASSPPQSTNSYNEQFF

d_gene: TRBD1
v_gene: TRBV5-8
j_gene: TRBJ1-3
abundance: NA
CDR3nt: TGTGCCAGCAGCGGCCGGGGGACAGGTCTCTCTGGAAACACCATATATTTT
CDR3aa: CASSGRGTGLSGNTIYF

d_gene: TRBD1
v_gene: TRBV29-1
j_gene: TRBJ2-5
abundance: NA
CDR3nt: TGCAGCGTTAGAGGAGACAGGGGACGGGAGACCCAGTACTTC
CDR3aa: CSVRGDRGRETQYF

d_gene: TRBD1
v_gene: TRBV4-1
j_gene: TRBJ1-2
abundance: NA
CDR3nt: TGCGCCAGCAGCCAAGATAGGAGGGGGCAGGGCTACACCTTC
CDR3aa: CASSQDRRGQGYTF

d_gene: TRBD2
v_gene: TRBV2
j_gene: TRBJ2-7
abundance: once
CDR3nt: TGTGCCAGCAAAGACCTAGCGGGACTCTACGAGCAGTACTTC
CDR3aa: CASKDLAGLYEQYF

d_gene: TRBD2
v_gene: TRBV5-1
j_gene: TRBJ2-3
abundance: once
CDR3nt: TGCGCCAGCAGCTTCGGACTAGCGGGGCAAGATACGCAGTATTTT
CDR3aa: CASSFGLAGQDTQYF

d_gene: NA
v_gene: TRBV9
j_gene: TRBJ1-1
abundance: once
CDR3nt: TGTGCCAGCAGCCTCCGGGGAAACGCTGAAGCTTTCTTT
CDR3aa: CASSLRGNAEAFF

d_gene: NA
v_gene: TRBV10-1
j_gene: TRBJ1-1
abundance: NA
CDR3nt: TGCGCCAGCAGTGAGGCTAGAAACACTGAAGCTTTCTTT
CDR3aa: CASSEARNTEAFF

d_gene: TRBD1
v_gene: TRBV6-5
j_gene: TRBJ1-6
abundance: NA
CDR3nt: TGTGCCAGCAGTTACGGACAGGGGGCCCATAATTCCCCCCTCCACTTT
CDR3aa: CASSYGQGAHNSPLHF

d_gene: NA
v_gene: TRBV18
j_gene: TRBJ2-2
abundance: NA
CDR3nt: TGTGCCAGCTCACCACCATCAGGGGCGCGAGGGGAGCTGTTTTTT
CDR3aa: CASSPPSGARGELFF

d_gene: NA
v_gene: TRBV18
j_gene: TRBJ2-1
abundance: NA
CDR3nt: TGTGCCAGCTCACGGGTTAGGAGCTCCTACAATGAGCAGTTCTTC
CDR3aa: CASSRVRSSYNEQFF

d_gene: NA
v_gene: TRBV6-5
j_gene: TRBJ1-4
abundance: NA
CDR3nt: TGTGCCAGCAGTCAGCGAGGATTTGCTAATGAAAAACTGTTTTTT
CDR3aa: CASSQRGFANEKLFF

d_gene: NA
v_gene: TRBV19
j_gene: TRBJ1-1
abundance: NA
CDR3nt: TGTGCCAGTAGTATTGGCGCCGACACTCGGAACACTGAAGCTTTCTTT
CDR3aa: CASSIGADTRNTEAFF

d_gene: TRBD1
v_gene: TRBV25-1
j_gene: TRBJ2-3
abundance: NA
CDR3nt: TGTGCCAGCAGTGAGGAGGACAGGTTCTCTAGCACAGATACGCAGTATTTT
CDR3aa: CASSEEDRFSSTDTQYF

d_gene: NA
v_gene: TRBV5-4
j_gene: TRBJ1-6
abundance: NA
CDR3nt: TGTGCCAGCAGCAAGGAGGGGACCACTTATTCACCCCTCCACTTT
CDR3aa: CASSKEGTTYSPLHF

d_gene: TRBD1
v_gene: TRBV28
j_gene: TRBJ1-1
abundance: NA
CDR3nt: TGCGCCAGCAGTTTATTAGACAGGGGTACGGCTTTCTTT
CDR3aa: CASSLLDRGTAFF

d_gene: TRBD1
v_gene: TRBV10-3
j_gene: TRBJ1-2
abundance: NA
CDR3nt: TGTGCCATCAGTGAGTCGACAGGGGATGGCTACACCTTC
CDR3aa: CAISESTGDGYTF

d_gene: TRBD1
v_gene: TRBV5-6
j_gene: TRBJ1-2
abundance: NA
CDR3nt: TGTGCCAGCAGCTTCCGACAGGGAGAGGGCTACACCTTC
CDR3aa: CASSFRQGEGYTF

d_gene: TRBD1
v_gene: TRBV7-6
j_gene: TRBJ1-1
abundance: NA
CDR3nt: TGTGCCAGCAGCCCGACAGGGAAGGCAGCTTTCTTT
CDR3aa: CASSPTGKAAFF

d_gene: TRBD2
v_gene: TRBV25-1
j_gene: TRBJ2-3
abundance: NA
CDR3nt: TGTGCCAGCAGTGAGGGAGGGGAAGATACGCAGTATTTT
CDR3aa: CASSEGGEDTQYF

d_gene: TRBD1
v_gene: TRBV7-6
j_gene: TRBJ2-3
abundance: NA
CDR3nt: TGTGCCAGCAGCTTAGTACCAGGGGGAACAGATACGCAGTATTTT
CDR3aa: CASSLVPGGTDTQYF

d_gene: NA
v_gene: TRBV7-9
j_gene: TRBJ2-2
abundance: NA
CDR3nt: TGTGCCAGCAGCTTAGGACTTGTCGACGGCGGGGAGCTGTTTTTT
CDR3aa: CASSLGLVDGGELFF

d_gene: TRBD2
v_gene: TRBV9
j_gene: TRBJ2-1
abundance: NA
CDR3nt: TGTGCCAGCAGCGTGACTAGCGTATCCTACAATGAGCAGTTCTTC
CDR3aa: CASSVTSVSYNEQFF

d_gene: NA
v_gene: TRBV2
j_gene: TRBJ2-1
abundance: NA
CDR3nt: TGTGCCAGCACCCGCCAGGGGAGCTCCTACAATGAGCAGTTCTTC
CDR3aa: CASTRQGSSYNEQFF

d_gene: NA
v_gene: TRBV5-1
j_gene: TRBJ2-7
abundance: once
CDR3nt: TGCGCCAGCAGCTTTCAGGGTAGGGAGCAGTACTTC
CDR3aa: CASSFQGREQYF

d_gene: NA
v_gene: TRBV7-8
j_gene: TRBJ1-2
abundance: NA
CDR3nt: TGTGCCAGCAGCTTACCGGCAGGGGCAGGGGGCTACACCTTC
CDR3aa: CASSLPAGAGGYTF

d_gene: TRBD2
v_gene: TRBV9
j_gene: TRBJ2-3
abundance: NA
CDR3nt: TGTGCCAGCAGCGTAGAGGGAACTAGCGCTTTCACAGATACGCAGTATTTT
CDR3aa: CASSVEGTSAFTDTQYF

d_gene: NA
v_gene: TRBV19
j_gene: TRBJ2-7
abundance: NA
CDR3nt: TGTGCCAGTAGGAGCTCCCCCTACCCTCCCTACGAGCAGTACTTC
CDR3aa: CASRSSPYPPYEQYF

d_gene: TRBD1
v_gene: TRBV12-5
j_gene: TRBJ1-2
abundance: NA
CDR3nt: TGTGCTAGTGGTGGTCCCTCGACAGGGTTCTATGGCTACACCTTC
CDR3aa: CASGGPSTGFYGYTF

d_gene: NA
v_gene: TRBV6-1
j_gene: TRBJ2-5
abundance: once
CDR3nt: TGTGCCAGCAGTCAGTCCGTATCCTCCTGGGAGACCCAGTACTTC
CDR3aa: CASSQSVSSWETQYF

d_gene: TRBD1
v_gene: TRBV6-6
j_gene: TRBJ1-4
abundance: few
CDR3nt: TGTGCCAGCAGGACAGGGGATGGTGAAAAACTGTTTTTT
CDR3aa: CASRTGDGEKLFF

d_gene: NA
v_gene: TRBV2
j_gene: TRBJ1-2
abundance: NA
CDR3nt: TGTGCCAGCAGTGAATCGGTGGGCTCGCTCATATTAGGCTACACCTTC
CDR3aa: CASSESVGSLILGYTF

d_gene: TRBD2
v_gene: TRBV7-2
j_gene: TRBJ2-7
abundance: NA
CDR3nt: TGTGCCAGCAGCTTCCGGACTAGCGGGAGAGAGCAGTACTTC
CDR3aa: CASSFRTSGREQYF

d_gene: NA
v_gene: TRBV23-1
j_gene: TRBJ1-4
abundance: NA
CDR3nt: TGCGCTAAAGAGGGGGTCACTAATGAAAAACTGTTTTTT
CDR3aa: CAKEGVTNEKLFF